This T cell receptor beta chain was captured by sequencing in a study of T cells after yellow fever vaccination. The study, taken as a whole, reports: Re-detected after boosting: most primary clones, 95% to 98% of CD4 and about 85% of CD8. Just a small share of clonotypes turned up in the CD4 compartment as well as the CD8 compartment.

Germline CDR1 and CDR2: MNHNY and SVGAGI (reference sequence). This CDR3 has 16 residues. After removal of 5 bases from V and 8 bases from J, the junction contained 17 bases not matched to a gene. Points on this clonotype: Its antigen remains unidentified.

UMIs and a universal primer site were added when TCR cDNA was made by 5'RACE template switching. MiXCR, applied by TCRdb to the 5' RACE reads, yields one record per CDR3 protein. The table includes 100,000 to 150,000 distinct CDR3 sequences, about 8.8% detected once. The chain combines TRBV6-6 with TRBJ1-1; 7 bases line up with TRBD1. The sequence derives from a man between 18 and 35 years old who received the YFV17D yellow fever vaccine. Here the sequenced sample was CD8+ T cells sorted from PBMCs, taken on the day of the yellow fever booster vaccination. The CDR3 sequence is CASSPHRYDRAEEAFF. As DNA, the CDR3 is TGTGCCAGCAGTCCCCATCGGTACGACAGGGCAGAAGAAGCTTTCTTT.